This is a list of T cell receptor beta chains from one sample in a study of CD8+ T cells in alopecia areata. Assay used: immunoSEQ multiplex PCR; TCRdb lists only in-frame clones, some missing. The sample contains 200,000 or so clones, about 62% of which appear only once. This specimen consisted of CD4+ T cells sorted from blood, obtained at week 24, from a patient treated with tofacitinib. These receptors all stem from a human donor with alopecia areata. Both conserved end residues are part of each CDR3. D genes are given only for firm matches. The size of a clone is reported for some rows only, either as once, few or many, or as a class for expanded clones.

CDR3: CASPPGGTGELFF; DNA: TGTGCCAGCCCCCCGGGGGGAACCGGGGAGCTGTTTTTT; J: TRBJ2-2; V: TRBV27; size: NA; D: TRBD2
CDR3: CAWSVGGTGTIQYF; DNA: TGTGCCTGGAGTGTTGGCGGGACAGGTACCATTCAGTACTTC; J: TRBJ2-4; V: TRBV30; size: NA; D: TRBD1
CDR3: CSGTSGASTDTQYF; DNA: TGCAGCGGGACTAGCGGGGCTAGCACAGATACGCAGTATTTT; J: TRBJ2-3; V: TRBV29-1; size: NA; D: TRBD2
CDR3: CAWSLLAGTDTGELFF; DNA: TGTGCCTGGAGTTTGTTAGCGGGAACCGACACCGGGGAGCTGTTTTTT; J: TRBJ2-2; V: TRBV30; size: NA; D: TRBD2
CDR3: CASSFEGARGYTF; DNA: TGTGCCAGCAGCTTTGAAGGGGCGCGGGGCTACACCTTC; J: TRBJ1-2; V: TRBV7-9; size: NA; D: NA
CDR3: CASSLDYLYEQYF; DNA: TGCGCCAGCAGCTTGGACTACCTCTACGAGCAGTACTTC; J: TRBJ2-7; V: TRBV5-1; size: NA; D: NA
CDR3: CASIEGVGRIQYF; DNA: TGTGCCAGCATCGAAGGGGTTGGGCGCATTCAGTACTTC; J: TRBJ2-4; V: TRBV6-6; size: NA; D: NA
CDR3: CASSQGLADHNEQFF; DNA: TGTGCCAGCAGCCAAGGACTAGCGGACCACAATGAGCAGTTCTTC; J: TRBJ2-1; V: TRBV7-3; size: NA; D: TRBD2
CDR3: CASSLGLAEFF; DNA: TGTGCCAGCAGCTTGGGACTAGCGGAGTTCTTC; J: TRBJ2-1; V: TRBV11-2; size: few; D: TRBD2
CDR3: CSVDTGGFEQFF; DNA: TGCAGCGTTGACACAGGGGGTTTTGAGCAGTTCTTC; J: TRBJ2-1; V: TRBV29-1; size: NA; D: TRBD1
CDR3: CASSLRFDEQYF; DNA: TGTGCCAGCAGCTTACGGTTCGACGAGCAGTACTTC; J: TRBJ2-7; V: TRBV7-6; size: few; D: NA
CDR3: CASSPFTGPNYGYTF; DNA: TGCGCCAGCAGTCCTTTCACTGGACCTAACTATGGCTACACCTTC; J: TRBJ1-2; V: TRBV23-1; size: NA; D: NA
CDR3: CASSPSAQGVTETQYF; DNA: TGTGCCAGCAGCCCCTCGGCGCAGGGTGTCACAGAGACCCAGTACTTC; J: TRBJ2-5; V: TRBV7-2; size: few; D: NA
CDR3: CASSAEGNEQFF; DNA: TGTGCCAGCAGTGCCGAGGGCAATGAGCAGTTCTTC; J: TRBJ2-1; V: TRBV2; size: NA; D: NA
CDR3: CASSVTRTYEQYF; DNA: TGTGCCAGCAGCGTCACCCGAACCTACGAGCAGTACTTC; J: TRBJ2-7; V: TRBV7-2; size: few; D: NA